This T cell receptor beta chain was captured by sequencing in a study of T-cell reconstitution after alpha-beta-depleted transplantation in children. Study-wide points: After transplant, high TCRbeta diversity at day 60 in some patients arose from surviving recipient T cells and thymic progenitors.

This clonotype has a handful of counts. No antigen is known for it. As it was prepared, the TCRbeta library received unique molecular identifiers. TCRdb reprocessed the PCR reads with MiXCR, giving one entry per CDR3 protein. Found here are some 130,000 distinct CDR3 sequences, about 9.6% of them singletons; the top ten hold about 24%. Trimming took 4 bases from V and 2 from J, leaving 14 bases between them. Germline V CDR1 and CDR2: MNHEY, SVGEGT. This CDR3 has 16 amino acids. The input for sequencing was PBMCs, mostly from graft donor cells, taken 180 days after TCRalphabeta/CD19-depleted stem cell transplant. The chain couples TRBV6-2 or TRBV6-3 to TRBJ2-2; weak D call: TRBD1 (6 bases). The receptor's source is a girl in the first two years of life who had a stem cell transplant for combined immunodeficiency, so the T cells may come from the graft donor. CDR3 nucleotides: TGTGCCAGCAGTTCCGCCAGGGGAATTAACACCGGGGAGCTGTTTTTT. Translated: CASSSARGINTGELFF.